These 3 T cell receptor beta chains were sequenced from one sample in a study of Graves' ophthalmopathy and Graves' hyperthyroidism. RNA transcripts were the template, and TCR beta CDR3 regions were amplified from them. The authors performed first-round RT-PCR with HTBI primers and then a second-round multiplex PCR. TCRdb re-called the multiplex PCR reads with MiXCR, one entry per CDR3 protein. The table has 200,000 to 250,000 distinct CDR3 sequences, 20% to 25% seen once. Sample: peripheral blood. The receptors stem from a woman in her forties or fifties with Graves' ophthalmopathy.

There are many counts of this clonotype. CDR3 in DNA: TGTGCCTGGAGTCCCTACGAGATGGAGCAGTACTTC. This translates into CAWSPYEMEQYF. The chain joins TRBV30 to TRBJ2-7; D ambiguous. This CDR3 is 12 amino acids long. V lost 2 bases, J lost 7 bases, and 12 bases lay in between. The germline CDR1 and CDR2 sequences are GTSNPN and SVGIG (reference sequence).

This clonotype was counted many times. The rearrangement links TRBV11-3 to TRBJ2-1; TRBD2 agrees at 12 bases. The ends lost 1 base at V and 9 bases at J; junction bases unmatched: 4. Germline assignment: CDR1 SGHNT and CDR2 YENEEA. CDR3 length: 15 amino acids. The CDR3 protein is CASSLGLAGVSEQFF. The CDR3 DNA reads TGTGCCAGCAGCTTAGGACTAGCGGGAGTGAGTGAGCAGTTCTTC. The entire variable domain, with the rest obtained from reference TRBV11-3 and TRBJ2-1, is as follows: EAGVVQSPRYKIIEKKQPVAFWCNPISGHNTLYWYLQNLGQGPELLIRYENEEAVDDSQLPKDRFSAERLKGVDSTLKIQPAELGDSAVYLCASSLGLAGVSEQFFGPGTRLTVL.

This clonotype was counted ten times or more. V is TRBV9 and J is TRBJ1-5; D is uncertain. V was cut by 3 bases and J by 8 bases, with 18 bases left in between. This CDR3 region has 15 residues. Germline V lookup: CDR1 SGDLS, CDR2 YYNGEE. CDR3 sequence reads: CASSAYPHLSEPQHF. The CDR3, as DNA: TGTGCCAGCAGCGCCTACCCCCACCTCAGCGAGCCCCAGCATTTT.